The TCR beta chain described here comes from a study of beta chain features in type 1 diabetes. Sequenced material consisted of expressed TCRB transcripts (all of the isolated RNA was reverse transcribed). The table came from immunoSEQ multiplex PCR; TCRdb's copy has only in-frame clones and leaves some out. The table has around 190,000 clones, approximately 13% seen once. Study-wide findings and caveats: Naive, central memory and Treg TCRB repertoires appeared more alike in patients than in healthy donors.

This clone has a count of ten or more. What it recognizes is unknown. This CDR3 is built from 16 residues. The gene calls are TRBV21-1 and TRBJ2-7; the table's D call, TRBD2, has no DNA check behind it. TRBV21-1 has pseudogene status. The sequencing input was central memory CD4+ T cells from blood. The receptor's source is a woman aged 18-29 years in good health. In DNA form, the CDR3 reads TGTGCCAGCAACCTCGGACTAGCGGTCCCCCCCTACGAGCAGTACTTC. As protein: CASNLGLAVPPYEQYF.